One and the same sample provided the 29 T cell receptor beta chains below, sequenced in a study of shared clonotypes between healthy human individuals. Libraries were prepared by immunoSEQ multiplex PCR; TCRdb keeps only in-frame clonotypes and omits some of them. The sample yields roughly 650,000 clones, around 97% seen once. Sequencing used naive CD4+ T cells sorted from blood. Subset of the sample: CD45RA+ positively selected. The receptors derive from a woman aged 25-40 years in good health.

V is TRBV6-1 and J is TRBJ2-3; tentatively, D is TRBD1 (6 bases). The germline gives CDR1 MNHNS, CDR2 SASEGT. The length of the CDR3 is 14 residues. Trimming cost V 8 bases and J 2 bases, with 14 bases left between them. In DNA, the CDR3 is TGTGCCAGCGACTCACAGGGAAACACAGATACGCAGTATTTT. Amino acid sequence: CASDSQGNTDTQYF.

This sequence joins TRBV10-3 and TRBJ2-7; 15 nucleotides align to TRBD2. Germline V gene lookup returns CDR1 ENHRY and CDR2 SYGVKD. The CDR3 length is 14 residues. Trimming removed 6 bases from V and 4 bases from J; junction bases left unmatched: 1. Written as DNA, the CDR3 is TGTGCCATCAGGGGACTAGCGGGAGGATACGAGCAGTACTTC. Protein product: CAIRGLAGGYEQYF.

CDR3 sequence: CASSEGSGGYGYTF. CDR3 DNA sequence: TGTGCCAGCAGTGAAGGGTCAGGGGGCTATGGCTACACCTTC. V gene TRBV6-1 combines with J gene TRBJ1-2, with 7 bases that match TRBD1. The CDR3 sequence is 14 residues long. Germline V gene data show CDR1 as MNHNS and CDR2 as SASEGT. The J segment lost 4 bases and the V segment lost 1 base, leaving 3 bases of the junction unmatched.

The chain links TRBV5-1 to TRBJ1-1, with 8 bases fitting TRBD1. The CDR3 runs 15 residues. V lost 4 bases, J lost 1 base, and 6 bases stayed unmatched. Germline CDR1 SGHRS, CDR2 YFSETQ. The CDR3 here is CASSKGQGSNTEAFF. The DNA of the CDR3 is TGCGCCAGCAGCAAAGGACAGGGCTCGAACACTGAAGCTTTCTTT.

The chain recombines TRBV5-1 with TRBJ1-5, with D unresolved. Germline assignment: CDR1 SGHRS and CDR2 YFSETQ. The CDR3 length is 14 residues. V was shortened by 1 base and J by 1 base, with 6 bases between the two germline ends. This CDR3 is CASSLYGSNQPQHF. For the CDR3, the DNA is TGCGCCAGCAGCTTGTACGGGAGCAATCAGCCCCAGCATTTT.

The chain joins TRBV11-1 to TRBJ2-7; D may be TRBD1 (5 bases). Germline V gene lookup returns CDR1 SGHAT and CDR2 FQDESV (reference sequence). CDR3 size: 15 residues. Deletions cut 3 bases from V and 4 bases from J, with 16 bases between. CDR3 nucleotide sequence: TGTGCCAGCAGCTTGGGCCAGGGTAGCCTGTACGAGCAGTACTTC. Residues: CASSLGQGSLYEQYF.

The sample holds one count of this clone. V is TRBV5-1 and J is TRBJ2-1; possibly TRBD2 for D (6 bases). Germline CDR1 reads SGHRS; CDR2 reads YFSETQ. The V end was cut by 3 bases, the J end by 7 bases, with 11 bases between. The CDR3 is made up of 13 amino acids. The CDR3 region has the DNA TGCGCCAGCAGCTCCGGGACTTGGAATGAGCAGTTCTTC. Its translation: CASSSGTWNEQFF.

The V gene is TRBV11-3, the J gene TRBJ1-5; D might be TRBD1 (5 bases). The CDR3 consists of 16 residues. Trimming pared 1 base from V and 5 bases from J, leaving 15 bases between. Germline V gives CDR1 SGHNT, CDR2 YENEEA. Here the CDR3 DNA reads TGTGCCAGCAGCTTAGTGGGGAGGGGCTCGGATCAGCCCCAGCATTTT. Encoded protein: CASSLVGRGSDQPQHF.

The chain uses TRBV30 and TRBJ2-1; no clear D. V was clipped by 3 bases and J by 9 bases, with 6 bases between them. The germline gives CDR1 GTSNPN, CDR2 SVGIG (reference sequence). The CDR3 extends over 10 amino acids. CDR3 residues: CAWSKSEQFF. DNA for the CDR3: TGTGCCTGGAGCAAGAGTGAGCAGTTCTTC.

J is TRBJ1-2 and V is TRBV7-8; D call uncertain. Between the trimmed V and J ends, which lost 1 base and 1 base, there was a span of 22 bases. This CDR3 spans 19 amino acids. CDR1 is SGHVS and CDR2 is FQNEAQ in the germline V gene. The CDR3 reads CASSLGSTPDMANNYGYTF. The CDR3 nucleotides read TGTGCCAGCAGCTTAGGGTCCACCCCCGATATGGCCAATAACTATGGCTACACCTTC.

The J gene is TRBJ2-1, the V gene TRBV15, with TRBD2 identical over 13 bases. There are 17 residues in the CDR3. The germline V gene encodes CDR1 LNHNV and CDR2 YYDKDF (reference sequence). Losses at the gene ends were 0 bases for V and 9 bases for J; bases not matched to a gene: 8. CDR3 region: CATSREGGLAGEAEQFF. The DNA for the CDR3 is TGTGCCACCAGCAGAGAAGGAGGACTAGCGGGAGAAGCTGAGCAGTTCTTC.

On this clone: This sample includes further DNA sequences coding for the same CDR3. V gene TRBV5-1 combines with J gene TRBJ2-7; D not resolved. Germline lookup yields CDR1 SGHRS and CDR2 YFSETQ. The CDR3 has 13 residues. Trimming left V 0 bases short and J 0 bases short, with 4 bases between. For the CDR3, the DNA is TGCGCCAGCAGCTTGGATCTCTCCTACGAGCAGTACTTC. Protein sequence: CASSLDLSYEQYF.

The chain uses TRBV6-5 and TRBJ2-7, with D unresolved. The V gene's germline CDR1 is MNHEY and CDR2 SVGAGI. V shed 0 bases and J shed 2 bases, with 8 bases lying between them. The CDR3 is 14 residues long. The CDR3: CASSYSYGAYEQYF. The CDR3 DNA is TGTGCCAGCAGTTACTCGTACGGAGCCTACGAGCAGTACTTC.

The chain carries TRBV11-2 and TRBJ1-2; tentatively, D is TRBD1 (6 bases). Trimming took 1 base from V and 5 from J, leaving 8 bases between them. The CDR3 consists of 13 residues. Germline lookup yields CDR1 SGHAT and CDR2 FQNNGV. In nucleotides, the CDR3 is TGTGCCAGCAGCTTAGGGACAGTTTATGGCTACACCTTC. It yields the protein CASSLGTVYGYTF.

This clone was detected only a few times. V usage is TRBV28 and J usage is TRBJ1-1; no clear D. In germline, CDR1 is MDHEN, CDR2 SYDVKM. The V end lost 3 bases, the J end lost 4 bases, and 6 bases lay between the germline ends. The CDR3 covers 12 residues. CDR3 sequence: CASSLILTEAFF. Here the CDR3 DNA reads TGTGCCAGCAGTTTGATCCTCACTGAAGCTTTCTTT.

This clone was seen just once. The gene calls are TRBV4-1 and TRBJ2-1; 9 nucleotides agree with TRBD2. Trimming cost V 1 base and J 7 bases; bases outside gene matches: 8. The CDR3 is 16 residues long. Germline V gene sequence: CDR1 MGHRA, CDR2 YSYEKL. The CDR3 region is CASSQVGAGGWNEQFF. DNA of the CDR3: TGCGCCAGCAGCCAAGTCGGAGCGGGAGGCTGGAATGAGCAGTTCTTC.

The rearrangement uses TRBV9 and TRBJ2-3, with D perhaps given as TRBD1 or TRBD2 (5 bases each). This CDR3 is built from 17 residues. Between the trimmed V and J ends, which lost 0 bases and 1 base, there was a span of 15 bases. Germline V gene sequence: CDR1 SGDLS, CDR2 YYNGEE. The CDR3 nucleotides read TGTGCCAGCAGCGTAGCCGGGGCTAGCTGGGGCACAGATACGCAGTATTTT. It translates to CASSVAGASWGTDTQYF.

The chain couples TRBV7-9 to TRBJ2-7; D possibly corresponds to TRBD1 (6 bases). The CDR3 length is 15 residues. CDR1 SEHNR and CDR2 FQNEAQ come from the germline V gene (reference sequence). V was pared by 0 bases and J by 6 bases, with 15 bases between. The CDR3 bases are TGTGCCAGCAGCTTAGCGAACAGGGACGGCTGCGAGCAGTACTTC. Its protein is CASSLANRDGCEQYF.

The genes are TRBV6-6 and TRBJ2-4; D is unclear. Trimming cost V 0 bases and J 3 bases, with 12 bases left between them. Germline V gives CDR1 MNHNY, CDR2 SVGAGI (reference sequence). CDR3 size: 16 residues. As DNA, the CDR3 is TGTGCCAGCAGTTACTCGAGTAAGCAGCACAAAAACATTCAGTACTTC. Translation gives CASSYSSKQHKNIQYF.

The chain employs TRBV11-3 and TRBJ1-1; 9 bases fit TRBD1. CDR1 and CDR2 from the germline V gene are SGHNT and YENEEA. The CDR3 has 14 amino acids. J lost 5 bases, V lost 3 bases, and 4 bases had no gene match. CDR3 residues: CASSLGQGSTEAFF. In DNA, the CDR3 is TGTGCCAGCAGCTTGGGACAGGGTTCAACTGAAGCTTTCTTT.

The chain links TRBV7-9 to TRBJ2-3, with 7 bases identical to TRBD1. V shed 1 base and J 5 bases; nucleotides not matched to a gene: 6. Germline CDR1 and CDR2: SEHNR and FQNEAQ (reference sequence). This CDR3 contains 15 residues. For the CDR3, the DNA is TGTGCCAGCAGCTTAGAGGGGGCGAGGGGAGATACGCAGTATTTT. Translation: CASSLEGARGDTQYF.

This rearrangement joins TRBV6-5 to TRBJ1-2; 10 bases are a match to TRBD1. There are 14 residues in the CDR3. V shed 5 bases, J shed 2 bases, and the junction held 2 bases outside the gene matches. Germline V CDR1 and CDR2: MNHEY, SVGAGI. For the CDR3, the DNA is TGTGCCAGCAGTCCGGGACAGGGGAACTATGGCTACACCTTC. It yields the protein CASSPGQGNYGYTF.

The V gene is TRBV6-1, the J gene TRBJ1-5; weak D call: TRBD1 (5 bases). Trimming stripped 5 bases from V and 0 bases from J, with 11 bases between. The V gene's germline CDR1 is MNHNS and CDR2 SASEGT. CDR3 size: 15 residues. The CDR3 sequence is CASSSDRYSNQPQHF. The CDR3 coding sequence is TGTGCCAGCAGTTCAGACAGATATAGCAATCAGCCCCAGCATTTT.

Worth noting for this clone: It is unclear where the CDR3 begins or ends on the DNA, so no DNA is shown, and the CDR3 is as TCRdb lists it. The chain links TRBV19 to TRBJ1-3. The germline V gene has CDR1 LNHDA and CDR2 SQIVND (reference sequence). The CDR3 is made up of 23 amino acids, end residues included. This CDR3 is CAGRADSRGAGNTIYFGGNTIYF.

The chain couples TRBV6-5 to TRBJ1-6; D gene ambiguous. The CDR3 has 14 amino acids. The V end lost 8 bases, the J end lost 9 bases, and 17 bases lay between the germline ends. Germline CDR1 and CDR2: MNHEY and SVGAGI. This CDR3 reads CASGLDRYSSPLHF. The DNA of the CDR3 is TGTGCCAGCGGACTAGACCGGTACTCTTCACCCCTCCACTTT.

V usage is TRBV19 and J usage is TRBJ1-1, with TRBD1 as a possible D gene (6 bases). The germline gives CDR1 LNHDA, CDR2 SQIVND (reference sequence). V shed 6 bases and J shed 1 base, with 18 bases lying between them. CDR3 size: 16 residues. CDR3 DNA sequence: TGTGCCAGTAGCGCCCTCCTCAGGGGACCGAACACTGAAGCTTTCTTT. Its translation is CASSALLRGPNTEAFF.

The V gene is TRBV18, the J gene TRBJ2-1, with 7 bases lining up with TRBD2. The CDR3 is 16 residues long. The V gene end was trimmed by 3 bases and the J gene end by 5 bases; junction bases not matched to a gene: 10. CDR1 and CDR2 from the germline V gene are KGHSH and LQKENI. The CDR3 coding sequence is TGTGCCAGCTCACCGGGACTCTCTAGCGGTGACAATGAGCAGTTCTTC. Translation gives CASSPGLSSGDNEQFF.

This rearrangement joins TRBV4-2 to TRBJ2-1; the D gene is possibly TRBD1 (5 bases). This CDR3 is built from 18 residues. V lost 1 base to trimming and J lost 0 bases, with 16 bases between them. Per the germline V gene, CDR1 is LGHNA and CDR2 is YNFKEQ. The CDR3 DNA reads as TGTGCCAGCAGCCAAGGCCCTAGGGGATCCCGCTCCTACAATGAGCAGTTCTTC. Residues: CASSQGPRGSRSYNEQFF.

Concerning this clone: The sample has other DNA sequences that encode this CDR3 too. The V gene is TRBV19, the J gene TRBJ2-7; D is perhaps TRBD1 (6 bases). The length of the CDR3 is 14 residues. CDR1 is LNHDA, CDR2 SQIVND, per germline (reference sequence). V was pared by 0 bases and J by 3 bases, with 9 bases between. CDR3 DNA sequence: TGTGCCAGTAGTATAGATAGAGGGGGCTACGAGCAGTACTTC. Translated: CASSIDRGGYEQYF.